Included here is one TCR beta chain sequence, with context. Its antigen is still unknown. The data belong to a study of cytomegalovirus exposure and HLA in healthy donors. Trimming took off 5 bases at V and 0 bases at J, with 8 bases between the two ends. The germline CDR1 and CDR2 sequences are SGHNT and YENEEA. The CDR3 sequence is 14 residues long. Study-wide points: According to a later analysis, TCR clusters from the first cohort tended to co-occur in the 120 or so validation repertoires.

Data came from immunoSEQ multiplex PCR; TCRdb stores just in-frame clones and leaves some out. Here the sample spans some 98,000 clones, around 90% being singletons. Sequencing was performed on PBMCs. The rearrangement uses TRBV11-3 and TRBJ2-1; weak D call: TRBD2 (5 bases). The receptor comes from a young woman in good health and CMV-seronegative. The CDR3 loop reads CASSPTSSYNEQFF. CDR3 bases: TGTGCCAGCAGCCCTACTAGCTCCTACAATGAGCAGTTCTTC.